This T cell receptor beta chain came from a study of regulatory T cells in long-lasting Graves disease. With 3 bases removed from V and 6 bases from J, the gap between germline ends came to 11 bases. The CDR3 is 14 amino acids. The time point here: newly diagnosed GD, antithyroid drugs for less than 3 months. PBMC-derived RNA was used for the TCR library. Investigators prepared the TCR beta libraries by applying iRepertoire HTBI primers and Arm-PCR of CDR3 regions. TCRdb re-analysed the multiplex PCR reads in MiXCR, keeping a single row per CDR3 protein. The sample contains 350,000 to 550,000 distinct CDR3 sequences, 15% of which appear only once. This same sample was also taken into another study, of T cells in Graves' hyperthyroidism and ophthalmopathy.

The sequenced sample was peripheral blood mononuclear cells (PBMCs), obtained at new diagnosis, from a patient treated with antithyroid drugs. The genes are TRBV12-3 or TRBV12-4 and TRBJ1-4; D might be TRBD1 (6 bases). The receptor was derived from a woman between 25 and 40 years old with Graves disease. The CDR3 spells CASSLGALDEKLFF. CDR3 coding DNA: TGTGCCAGCAGTTTGGGGGCTCTCGATGAAAAACTGTTTTTT.